This T cell receptor (beta chain) emerged from a study of lymphopenia after photon versus proton radiotherapy. The V and J ends lost 4 bases and 2 bases respectively, with 11 bases between them. The CDR3 contains 14 residues. The germline V gene has CDR1 SGHAT and CDR2 FQNNGV. As concerns this clone: Its antigen remains unidentified.

The data were produced by immunoSEQ multiplex PCR, yet TCRdb's version contains in-frame clones alone and is incomplete. The data show roughly 49,000 clones, more than 90% seen once. General observations from the study: After lymphocyte nadir, photon-treated repertoires showed oligoclonal expansion, especially CD8+ Temra. Only patients who died were analyzed for survival; proton advantage is unproven. Photon-treated patients lost naive T cells and TCR diversity; proton-treated stayed stable. A bigger post-nadir fall in TCR diversity correlated inversely with survival time in deceased patients.

The material was peripheral blood, obtained from a patient treated with photon-based radiotherapy. This sequence joins TRBV11-2 and TRBJ1-1; D call uncertain. The TCR originated in a woman between 40 and 55 years old with cholangiocarcinoma. The CDR3 DNA sequence: TGTGCCAGCAGCTCGCGTCTTACTAACACTGAAGCTTTCTTT. Protein sequence: CASSSRLTNTEAFF.